This is a list of T cell receptor beta chains from one sample in a study of blood T cell repertoires in COVID-19. The assay was immunoSEQ multiplex PCR, and TCRdb's table has in-frame clones only and misses some. This sample has about 56,000 clones, with roughly 86% found just once. Sequencing input: peripheral blood. The receptors were gathered from a man in his fifties with active COVID-19. Both conserved end residues are part of each CDR3. The order of the fields is CDR3 protein, CDR3 DNA, J gene, V gene, clone size, D gene. The D gene is left open where the match is weak. The size of a clone is reported for some rows only, either as once, few or many, or as a class for expanded clones.

CDR3aa: CASRLGQGGTEAFF; CDR3nt: TGTGCCAGCAGACTAGGACAGGGTGGCACTGAAGCTTTCTTT; j_gene: TRBJ1-1; v_gene: TRBV13; abundance: -; d_gene: TRBD1
CDR3aa: CASSLRAGSGETQYF; CDR3nt: TGTGCCAGCAGCTTAAGGGCGGGTAGCGGAGAGACCCAGTACTTC; j_gene: TRBJ2-5; v_gene: TRBV7-2; abundance: -; d_gene: -
CDR3aa: CASSYAGQQSYGYTF; CDR3nt: TGTGCCAGCAGTTACGCGGGACAGCAAAGTTATGGCTACACCTTC; j_gene: TRBJ1-2; v_gene: TRBV6-2/TRBV6-3; abundance: -; d_gene: TRBD1
CDR3aa: CASSLAPGEYF; CDR3nt: TGTGCCAGCAGCTTAGCCCCAGGGGAGTACTTC; j_gene: TRBJ2-7; v_gene: TRBV11-3; abundance: -; d_gene: -
CDR3aa: CASSIDTGDDGYTF; CDR3nt: TGTGCCAGTAGTATAGACACAGGGGATGATGGCTACACCTTC; j_gene: TRBJ1-2; v_gene: TRBV19; abundance: -; d_gene: TRBD1
CDR3aa: CATTGVPNTEAFF; CDR3nt: TGTGCCACTACAGGGGTCCCAAACACTGAAGCTTTCTTT; j_gene: TRBJ1-1; v_gene: TRBV2; abundance: -; d_gene: TRBD1
CDR3aa: CAISAGEDRVTEAFF; CDR3nt: TGTGCCATCAGTGCCGGTGAGGACAGGGTTACTGAAGCTTTCTTT; j_gene: TRBJ1-1; v_gene: TRBV10-3; abundance: -; d_gene: TRBD1
CDR3aa: CASSFGPRGYTF; CDR3nt: TGTGCCAGCAGTTTCGGCCCGAGGGGCTACACCTTC; j_gene: TRBJ1-2; v_gene: TRBV12-3/TRBV12-4; abundance: -; d_gene: -
CDR3aa: CASSLPRRHNEQFF; CDR3nt: TGTGCCAGCAGCTTACCCAGGAGGCACAATGAGCAGTTCTTC; j_gene: TRBJ2-1; v_gene: TRBV7-9; abundance: -; d_gene: -
CDR3aa: CASSLWAGGGQPQHF; CDR3nt: TGTGCCAGCAGTTTATGGGCAGGGGGAGGTCAGCCCCAGCATTTT; j_gene: TRBJ1-5; v_gene: TRBV27; abundance: -; d_gene: TRBD1
CDR3aa: CASSPRGSSSPLHF; CDR3nt: TGTGCCAGCAGCCCCCGGGGTTCGAGTTCACCCCTCCACTTT; j_gene: TRBJ1-6; v_gene: TRBV7-9; abundance: few; d_gene: -
CDR3aa: CSVYSSDTQYF; CDR3nt: TGCAGCGTTTACAGCTCAGATACGCAGTATTTT; j_gene: TRBJ2-3; v_gene: TRBV29-1; abundance: -; d_gene: -
CDR3aa: CASSVDSSPGNTIYF; CDR3nt: TGTGCCAGCAGCGTAGACAGTTCGCCGGGAAACACCATATATTTT; j_gene: TRBJ1-3; v_gene: TRBV9; abundance: -; d_gene: -
CDR3aa: CASSSPGTVADTQYF; CDR3nt: TGTGCCAGCAGCTCTCCCGGGACTGTGGCAGATACGCAGTATTTT; j_gene: TRBJ2-3; v_gene: TRBV7-8; abundance: -; d_gene: -
CDR3aa: CASSIVGQGNTGELFF; CDR3nt: TGTGCCAGTAGTATCGTGGGACAGGGGAACACCGGGGAGCTGTTTTTT; j_gene: TRBJ2-2; v_gene: TRBV19; abundance: -; d_gene: TRBD1
CDR3aa: CAISESVAGAYNEQFF; CDR3nt: TGTGCCATCAGTGAGTCGGTAGCGGGGGCCTACAATGAGCAGTTCTTC; j_gene: TRBJ2-1; v_gene: TRBV10-3; abundance: -; d_gene: TRBD2
CDR3aa: CASSQVGTDRPSPLHF; CDR3nt: TGCGCCAGCAGCCAAGTGGGGACAGACAGGCCTTCACCCCTCCACTTT; j_gene: TRBJ1-6; v_gene: TRBV4-1; abundance: -; d_gene: TRBD1
CDR3aa: CASITPSGANVLTF; CDR3nt: TGTGCCAGCATTACACCGTCTGGGGCCAACGTCCTGACTTTC; j_gene: TRBJ2-6; v_gene: TRBV5-4; abundance: -; d_gene: -
CDR3aa: CASSLGLGGTEAFF; CDR3nt: TGTGCCAGCAGCTTAGGCCTGGGGGGTACTGAAGCTTTCTTT; j_gene: TRBJ1-1; v_gene: TRBV13; abundance: -; d_gene: -
CDR3aa: CASIKHGANTGELFF; CDR3nt: TGTGCCAGCATCAAACACGGAGCGAACACCGGGGAGCTGTTTTTT; j_gene: TRBJ2-2; v_gene: TRBV5-8; abundance: few; d_gene: -
CDR3aa: CASSLWTGEDYNEQFF; CDR3nt: TGTGCCAGCAGCCTATGGACAGGGGAAGACTACAATGAGCAGTTCTTC; j_gene: TRBJ2-1; v_gene: TRBV11-2; abundance: once; d_gene: TRBD1
CDR3aa: CASSWGVLDYGYTF; CDR3nt: TGCGCCAGCAGTTGGGGGGTTTTGGACTATGGCTACACCTTC; j_gene: TRBJ1-2; v_gene: TRBV5-1; abundance: -; d_gene: -
CDR3aa: CASSPGQEGVTEAFF; CDR3nt: TGTGCCAGCAGCCCGGGACAGGAGGGAGTCACTGAAGCTTTCTTT; j_gene: TRBJ1-1; v_gene: TRBV7-2; abundance: -; d_gene: TRBD1
CDR3aa: CASSHQTGGAGANEKLFF; CDR3nt: TGTGCCAGCAGCCACCAGACAGGGGGCGCAGGGGCTAATGAAAAACTGTTTTTT; j_gene: TRBJ1-4; v_gene: TRBV5-6; abundance: -; d_gene: TRBD1
CDR3aa: CASSFTSGQGKADTQYF; CDR3nt: TGTGCCAGCAGCTTTACATCAGGACAGGGAAAGGCAGATACGCAGTATTTT; j_gene: TRBJ2-3; v_gene: TRBV11-3; abundance: -; d_gene: TRBD1
CDR3aa: CASSDRGTGELFF; CDR3nt: TGTGCCAGCAGCGACAGAGGCACCGGGGAGCTGTTTTTT; j_gene: TRBJ2-2; v_gene: TRBV5-4; abundance: -; d_gene: -
CDR3aa: CASSEGGGLYNSPLHF; CDR3nt: TGTGCCAGCAGCGAGGGAGGTGGGCTATATAATTCACCCCTCCACTTT; j_gene: TRBJ1-6; v_gene: TRBV9; abundance: -; d_gene: -
CDR3aa: CASSPQDSARHGYTF; CDR3nt: TGTGCCAGTAGCCCGCAGGACAGCGCTCGGCATGGCTACACCTTC; j_gene: TRBJ1-2; v_gene: TRBV19; abundance: -; d_gene: -
CDR3aa: CASSFDRNSYEQYF; CDR3nt: TGTGCCAGCAGTTTTGACAGGAACTCCTACGAGCAGTACTTC; j_gene: TRBJ2-7; v_gene: TRBV5-6; abundance: -; d_gene: -
CDR3aa: CASSLVGGNQPQHF; CDR3nt: TGTGCCAGCAGCTTGGTCGGGGGCAATCAGCCCCAGCATTTT; j_gene: TRBJ1-5; v_gene: TRBV5-5; abundance: -; d_gene: -
CDR3aa: CASSDPGTGRSTEAFF; CDR3nt: TGTGCCAGCAGCGATCCCGGGACAGGGAGGTCCACTGAAGCTTTCTTT; j_gene: TRBJ1-1; v_gene: TRBV9; abundance: -; d_gene: TRBD1
CDR3aa: CATSPILKRRGAGGYTF; CDR3nt: TGTGCCACCAGTCCCATTTTAAAACGACGGGGGGCGGGTGGCTACACCTTC; j_gene: TRBJ1-2; v_gene: TRBV24-1; abundance: -; d_gene: -
CDR3aa: CASSYGLVNTEAFF; CDR3nt: TGTGCCAGCAGTTACGGGCTGGTGAACACTGAAGCTTTCTTT; j_gene: TRBJ1-1; v_gene: TRBV6-2/TRBV6-3; abundance: -; d_gene: -
CDR3aa: CASRKQAGELWSEQYF; CDR3nt: TGTGCCAGTCGTAAGCAAGCGGGGGAGTTGTGGAGCGAGCAGTACTTC; j_gene: TRBJ2-7; v_gene: TRBV19; abundance: -; d_gene: TRBD2
CDR3aa: CASSEGPGGVAGANVLTF; CDR3nt: TGCGCCAGCAGCGAAGGTCCCGGAGGGGTAGCTGGGGCCAACGTCCTGACTTTC; j_gene: TRBJ2-6; v_gene: TRBV4-1; abundance: -; d_gene: -
CDR3aa: CATSPGGTYEQYF; CDR3nt: TGTGCCACCTCGCCAGGGGGGACCTACGAGCAGTACTTC; j_gene: TRBJ2-7; v_gene: TRBV25-1; abundance: -; d_gene: -
CDR3aa: CASSRRDNREQYF; CDR3nt: TGCGCCAGCAGCCGCCGGGACAACCGCGAGCAGTACTTC; j_gene: TRBJ2-7; v_gene: TRBV5-1; abundance: -; d_gene: -
CDR3aa: CASSQGVGGGEQYF; CDR3nt: TGCGCCAGCAGCCAAGGGGTCGGGGGTGGCGAGCAGTACTTC; j_gene: TRBJ2-7; v_gene: TRBV4-3; abundance: -; d_gene: -
CDR3aa: CASSETGGADTQYF; CDR3nt: TGTGCCAGCAGTGAGACAGGGGGCGCAGATACGCAGTATTTT; j_gene: TRBJ2-3; v_gene: TRBV3-1/TRBV3-2; abundance: -; d_gene: TRBD1
CDR3aa: CASRPTSGGAGGELFF; CDR3nt: TGTGCCAGCAGGCCAACTAGCGGGGGGGCAGGAGGGGAGCTGTTTTTT; j_gene: TRBJ2-2; v_gene: TRBV7-2; abundance: -; d_gene: TRBD2
CDR3aa: CASSLAGDNQPQHF; CDR3nt: TGTGCCAGCAGCTTGGCGGGGGACAATCAGCCCCAGCATTTT; j_gene: TRBJ1-5; v_gene: TRBV5-6; abundance: -; d_gene: -
CDR3aa: CASSRGEGQPQHF; CDR3nt: TGTGCCAGTAGTCGAGGGGAGGGTCAGCCCCAGCATTTT; j_gene: TRBJ1-5; v_gene: TRBV19; abundance: -; d_gene: -
CDR3aa: CASRGTRTDYEQYF; CDR3nt: TGTGCCAGCAGGGGAACTAGGACTGATTACGAGCAGTACTTC; j_gene: TRBJ2-7; v_gene: TRBV2; abundance: few; d_gene: -
CDR3aa: CASSQAGQGAFYGYTF; CDR3nt: TGCGCCAGCAGCCAGGCTGGACAGGGGGCCTTTTATGGCTACACCTTC; j_gene: TRBJ1-2; v_gene: TRBV4-1; abundance: -; d_gene: TRBD1